This T cell receptor beta chain is from a study of T cell changes during pregnancy in multiple sclerosis. TCRdb keeps only in-frame clones here, not all; method: immunoSEQ multiplex PCR. The sample consists of 35,000 to 40,000 clones, 85% to 95% of them appearing once. CDR1 and CDR2 (germline): SGHRS, YFSETQ. V lost 0 bases and J 1 base, leaving 10 bases between the germline ends. The CDR3 runs 15 residues. The sequence was obtained from a female donor with multiple sclerosis, enrolled in a pregnancy study. The sample was CD4+ T cells from peripheral blood mononuclear cells, taken in the second trimester of pregnancy. V and J are TRBV5-1 and TRBJ1-1; no clear D gene. The CDR3 reads CASSLALPGNTEAFF. The DNA of the CDR3 is TGCGCCAGCAGCTTGGCCCTCCCGGGGAACACTGAAGCTTTCTTT.